This T cell receptor (beta chain) emerged from a study of blood T cell repertoires in COVID-19. With 9 bases removed from V and 1 base from J, the gap between germline ends came to 20 bases. Germline CDR1 is SNHLY and CDR2 is FYNNEI. CDR3 length: 16 amino acids. Sequencing used immunoSEQ multiplex PCR; TCRdb keeps in-frame clones, though not all of them. The table has 350,000 to 450,000 clones, just under 90% seen once; the top ten hold less than 2%. Cohort 3 donors were reported recovered after two negative PCRs, clearance, or symptom resolution. The sequence derives from a woman between 25 and 40 years old who had recovered from COVID-19. The V and J genes are TRBV2 and TRBJ2-3, with TRBD1 as a possible D gene (5 bases). The material sequenced was PBMCs or T cells enriched from blood (not recorded which). The CDR3 nucleotides are TGTGCCAGGCTCGGTAGCAAACAGGCCGGCACAGATACGCAGTATTTT. This gives the protein CARLGSKQAGTDTQYF.